This TCR beta chain is from a study of shared clonotypes between healthy human individuals. Notes on the study in general: Researchers found naive subsets generally carried larger estimated richness than memory subsets.

Original processing methods: Junction-only sequences without quality scores were provided by ImmunoSEQ, so filtering was different. Sequencing used immunoSEQ multiplex PCR; TCRdb keeps in-frame clones, though not all of them. The DNA gave D and trimming, while V, J and clone size come from that table. The data hold about 2 million clones, with 85% to 95% observed a single time. Points on this clone: What it binds is not known.

The source material was naive CD4+ T cells sorted from blood. The subset is: CD45RA+ positively selected. The TCR was taken from a man aged 18 to 35 in good health.

For the CDR3, the DNA is TGCGCCAGCAGGAAAGACACCAACTCTGGAAACACCATATATTTT. This translates into CASRKDTNSGNTIYF. The V call is TRBV10-1, the J call TRBJ1-3; D is ambiguous. This CDR3 region has 15 residues. The V gene lost 6 bases and the J gene lost 0 bases, with 12 bases spanning the gap. In germline, CDR1 is WNHNN, CDR2 SYGVQD (reference sequence).